The rows below give T cell receptor beta chains drawn from one sample of a study of graft-versus-host responses after intestinal transplantation. This table comes from immunoSEQ multiplex PCR, and its TCRdb copy is limited to in-frame clones, with some not included. This table holds around 100,000 clones, around 92% found once. No antigen has been identified for these receptors. The starting material was unstimulated CD8+ T cells sorted from spleen or lymph node cells, obtained before transplant. These receptors were collected from a human donor who was the organ donor for an intestinal transplant. Both conserved end residues are part of each CDR3. The D gene is left open where the match is weak. The size of a clone is reported for some rows only, either as once, few or many, or as a class for expanded clones.

DNA	CDR3	V	J	size	D
TGTGCCAGCAGCACGTACCGGGACCACTTATATAGCAATCAGCCCCAGCATTTT	CASSTYRDHLYSNQPQHF	TRBV5-6	TRBJ1-5	.	.
TGTGCCAGCAGTTACGGGGGGAGTCAGCCCCAGCATTTT	CASSYGGSQPQHF	TRBV6-5	TRBJ1-5	.	.
TGCGCCAGCAGTTCCGGCAGCACTGAAGCTTTCTTT	CASSSGSTEAFF	TRBV5-1	TRBJ1-1	.	.
TGTGCCTGGGATCCCGGGACAGGGGCCTCTCCTAGCACAGATACGCAGTATTTT	CAWDPGTGASPSTDTQYF	TRBV30	TRBJ2-3	once	TRBD1
TGTGCCAGCAGCTTAGACTGGACTAGCCTTGAGACCCAGTACTTC	CASSLDWTSLETQYF	TRBV7-9	TRBJ2-5	.	TRBD2
TGTGCCAGCAGCCAAATGAAAGGCAGGGTATTGTCAGATCAGCCCCAGCATTTT	CASSQMKGRVLSDQPQHF	TRBV14	TRBJ1-5	.	.
TGTGCCAGCAGTTTAGCGGGAGGCTCCTACAATGAGCAGTTCTTC	CASSLAGGSYNEQFF	TRBV27	TRBJ2-1	.	TRBD2
TGTGCCAGCAGTGGGACAGGGAGGCCTAACTATGGCTACACCTTC	CASSGTGRPNYGYTF	TRBV27	TRBJ1-2	.	TRBD1
TGTGCCAGCACCCCTCCGGGGTGGGTACAAGAGACCCAGTACTTC	CASTPPGWVQETQYF	TRBV28	TRBJ2-5	.	.
TGTGCCAGCAGTTACGTGGGCAAGTCGGAGACCCAGTACTTC	CASSYVGKSETQYF	TRBV6-6	TRBJ2-5	.	.
TGTGCCAGCAGCTTGGGGCAGTCGGGCTTCACCGGGGAGCTGTTTTTT	CASSLGQSGFTGELFF	TRBV5-6	TRBJ2-2	.	.
TGTGCCAGCAGCTTAACGGGACTAGCCCCTAATGAGCAGTTCTTC	CASSLTGLAPNEQFF	TRBV7-9	TRBJ2-1	.	TRBD2
TGTGCCAGCAGCGTAGCTTCAGGGCTAGGCTACACCTTC	CASSVASGLGYTF	TRBV9	TRBJ1-2	once	.
TGTGCCAGCAGCTCCAACCCCGGGCCTAGCGGGAGAATATACGAGCAGTACTTC	CASSSNPGPSGRIYEQYF	TRBV5-6	TRBJ2-7	once	TRBD2
TGCGCCAGCAGCCAAGATTGGGGCCTGATCGATACGCAGTATTTT	CASSQDWGLIDTQYF	TRBV4-3	TRBJ2-3	few	.
TGTGCCAGCAGGGCGACTAGCGGGAGGGATCTTGAGCAGTACTTC	CASRATSGRDLEQYF	TRBV6-6	TRBJ2-7	.	TRBD2
TGTGCCAGCAGCTTATGGCGGGAGAGGGAGACCCAGTACTTC	CASSLWRERETQYF	TRBV7-2	TRBJ2-5	.	TRBD2
TGTGCCAGCAGTGCGGGCAGGGGTTACGAGCAGTACTTC	CASSAGRGYEQYF	TRBV6-1	TRBJ2-7	once	.
TGCGCCAGCACCATAGGGGGACTAGCGGGATTATGGGATACGCAGTATTTT	CASTIGGLAGLWDTQYF	TRBV5-1	TRBJ2-3	.	TRBD2
TGTGCCATCAGTCCGGACAGGCCCTACGAGCAGTACTTC	CAISPDRPYEQYF	TRBV10-3	TRBJ2-7	few	TRBD1
TGTGCCAGCAGCTTATTGGTGGCACGGGCAGAGACCCAGTACTTC	CASSLLVARAETQYF	TRBV7-6	TRBJ2-5	.	.
TGTGCCAGCAGCGTAGATGGGTTAATCTACACCTTC	CASSVDGLIYTF	TRBV9	TRBJ1-2	.	.
TGTGCCAGCAGCCAAGATACCGTTTCGGGGGCAGACGCTAACTATGGCTACACCTTC	CASSQDTVSGADANYGYTF	TRBV4-2	TRBJ1-2	.	.
TGTGCCTGGAGTGTACCGGGACAGGGAGGAGATACGCAGTATTTT	CAWSVPGQGGDTQYF	TRBV30	TRBJ2-3	.	TRBD1
TGTGCCAGCATACCCCCCGGGACAGAAAACCAGCCCCAGCATTTT	CASIPPGTENQPQHF	TRBV28	TRBJ1-5	once	TRBD1
TGTGCCAGCAGCTTCCGGTGGGGACAGCCCTACAATGAGCAGTTCTTC	CASSFRWGQPYNEQFF	TRBV5-4	TRBJ2-1	.	TRBD1
TGTGCCAGCAGCGCCGGGACAGGGGGAGGCTACGAGCAGTACTTC	CASSAGTGGGYEQYF	TRBV9	TRBJ2-7	.	TRBD1
TGTGCCAGCAGTTACGCAGCGGGAGGCCACAATGAGCAGTTCTTC	CASSYAAGGHNEQFF	TRBV6-5	TRBJ2-1	.	TRBD2
TGTGCCAGCAGGCCCACCACAGGGGCGGGGCATGAAAAACTGTTTTTT	CASRPTTGAGHEKLFF	TRBV28	TRBJ1-4	.	TRBD1
TGTGCCTGGAGTCCCTTAGCGGGATTGCTGTACAATGAGCAGTTCTTC	CAWSPLAGLLYNEQFF	TRBV30	TRBJ2-1	.	TRBD2
TGCGCCAGCTCTTCTTACGGCGACAGCTCCTACAATGAGCAGTTCTTC	CASSSYGDSSYNEQFF	TRBV10-2	TRBJ2-1	.	.
TGTGCCAGCAGACAGCTAGCGGGGAACTCCTACGAGCAGTACTTC	CASRQLAGNSYEQYF	TRBV6-1	TRBJ2-7	.	TRBD2
TGCAGCGTTGCCGGGGACAGGGGGGACTATGGCTACACCTTC	CSVAGDRGDYGYTF	TRBV29-1	TRBJ1-2	.	TRBD1
TGTGCCACCAGCAGGACAGGGGACCTCTACGAGCAGTACTTC	CATSRTGDLYEQYF	TRBV15	TRBJ2-7	.	TRBD1
TGTGCCAGCAGGAAGAATAGCACAGATACGCAGTATTTT	CASRKNSTDTQYF	TRBV21-1	TRBJ2-3	.	.
TGTGCCAGCAACGCGAACACCGGGGAGCTGTTTTTT	CASNANTGELFF	TRBV9	TRBJ2-2	.	.
TGTGCCAGTAGTATGAATCCGGGACAGTTCAATGAGCAGTTCTTC	CASSMNPGQFNEQFF	TRBV19	TRBJ2-1	.	TRBD1
TGTGCCAGCAGCGTCATGAGGACGGGAACAGATACGCAGTATTTT	CASSVMRTGTDTQYF	TRBV21-1	TRBJ2-3	.	.
TGTGCCAGTAGACCTGAAGCTTTCTTT	CASRPEAFF	TRBV19	TRBJ1-1	.	.
TGCGCCAGCAGCTTTGTTGGCGGGAGGGCGAACAATGAGCAGTTCTTC	CASSFVGGRANNEQFF	TRBV5-1	TRBJ2-1	.	TRBD2
TGTGCCAGCAGTGAGTCGGATTGGTCCGAGAGCTCCTACGAGCAGTACTTC	CASSESDWSESSYEQYF	TRBV6-1	TRBJ2-7	.	.
TGTGCCAGTAGTACGTGGACAGGGTGGGACACAGATACGCAGTATTTT	CASSTWTGWDTDTQYF	TRBV19	TRBJ2-3	once	TRBD1
TGCGCCAGCAGTGTACCCAATGAGCAGTTCTTC	CASSVPNEQFF	TRBV10-2	TRBJ2-1	.	.
TGTGCCAGCAGCCGGATCCGGTCTGGAACAGATCAGCCCCAGCATTTT	CASSRIRSGTDQPQHF	TRBV4-2	TRBJ1-5	.	.
TGTGCCAGCAGTCAAATGGGGGGGAGGCCCCAGCATTTT	CASSQMGGRPQHF	TRBV28	TRBJ1-5	.	.
TGTGCCAGCAGCCACGTTCCCGGGAGTAACACCGGGGAGCTGTTTTTT	CASSHVPGSNTGELFF	TRBV14	TRBJ2-2	.	.
TGTGCCAGCAGTGACGACGGGGGAGAGACCCAGTACTTC	CASSDDGGETQYF	TRBV6-4	TRBJ2-5	.	.
TGTGCCAGCACCCTGGGACGTGCTTTACACGAGCAGTACTTC	CASTLGRALHEQYF	TRBV28	TRBJ2-7	once	.